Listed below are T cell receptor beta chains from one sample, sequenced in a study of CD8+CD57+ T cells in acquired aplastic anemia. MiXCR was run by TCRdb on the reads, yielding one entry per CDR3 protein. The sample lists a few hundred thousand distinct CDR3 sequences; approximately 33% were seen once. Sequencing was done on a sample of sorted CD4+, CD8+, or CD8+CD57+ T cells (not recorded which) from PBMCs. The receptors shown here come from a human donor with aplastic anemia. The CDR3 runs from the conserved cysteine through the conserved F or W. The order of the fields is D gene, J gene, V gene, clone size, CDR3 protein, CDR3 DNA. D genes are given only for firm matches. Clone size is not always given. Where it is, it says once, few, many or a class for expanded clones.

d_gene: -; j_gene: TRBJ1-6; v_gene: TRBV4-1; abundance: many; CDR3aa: CASSQGTGDGSPLHF; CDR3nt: TGCGCCAGCAGCCAGGGGACCGGTGATGGGTCACCCCTCCACTTT
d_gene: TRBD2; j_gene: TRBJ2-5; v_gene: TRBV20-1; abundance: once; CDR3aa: CSAGLAGGLETQYF; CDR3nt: TGCAGTGCTGGACTAGCGGGGGGGCTAGAGACCCAGTACTTC
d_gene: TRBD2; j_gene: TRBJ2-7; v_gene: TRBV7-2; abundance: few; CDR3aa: CASSLERDSYEQYF; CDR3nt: TGTGCCAGCAGCCTCGAGCGGGACTCCTACGAGCAGTACTTC
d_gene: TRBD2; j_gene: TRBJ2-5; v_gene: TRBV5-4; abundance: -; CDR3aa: CASSRTLAGSPLTQYF; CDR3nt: TGTGCCAGCAGCCGGACCCTAGCGGGAAGCCCCTTGACCCAGTACTTC
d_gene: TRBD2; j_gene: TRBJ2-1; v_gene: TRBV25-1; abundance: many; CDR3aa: CASSEVTSGDNEQFF; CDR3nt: TGTGCCAGCAGTGAAGTTACTAGCGGGGACAATGAGCAGTTCTTC
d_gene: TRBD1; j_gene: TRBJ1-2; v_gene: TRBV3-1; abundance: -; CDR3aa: CASSLDRVVTF; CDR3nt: TGTGCCAGCAGCTTAGACAGGGTGGTAACCTTC
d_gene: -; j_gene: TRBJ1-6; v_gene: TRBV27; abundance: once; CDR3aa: CASSEGMGNSPLHF; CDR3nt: TGTGCCAGCAGTGAGGGGATGGGTAATTCACCCCTCCACTTT
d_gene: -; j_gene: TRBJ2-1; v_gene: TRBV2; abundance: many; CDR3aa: CASSEILTTNEQFF; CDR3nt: TGTGCCAGCAGTGAGATTCTCACTACCAATGAGCAGTTCTTC
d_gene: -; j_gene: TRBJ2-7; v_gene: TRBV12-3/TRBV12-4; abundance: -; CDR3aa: CASSLGPLEDYEQYF; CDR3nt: TGTGCCAGCAGTTTAGGACCACTAGAAGACTACGAGCAGTACTTC
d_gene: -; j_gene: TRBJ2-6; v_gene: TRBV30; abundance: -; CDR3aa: CAWSVRNSGANVLTF; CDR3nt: TGTGCCTGGAGTGTACGGAACTCTGGGGCCAACGTCCTGACTTTC
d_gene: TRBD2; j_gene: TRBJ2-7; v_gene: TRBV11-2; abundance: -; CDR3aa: CASSLGILAGGSEQYF; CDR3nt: TGTGCCAGCAGCTTAGGAATTCTCGCGGGAGGGAGCGAGCAGTACTTC
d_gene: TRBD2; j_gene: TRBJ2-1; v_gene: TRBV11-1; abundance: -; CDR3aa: CASSVAGAANNEQFF; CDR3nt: TGTGCCAGCAGTGTAGCGGGGGCGGCGAACAATGAGCAGTTCTTC
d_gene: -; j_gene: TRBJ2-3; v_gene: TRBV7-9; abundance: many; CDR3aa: CASSPNLSSQYF; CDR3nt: TGTGCCAGCAGCCCCAACTTATCCTCGCAGTATTTT
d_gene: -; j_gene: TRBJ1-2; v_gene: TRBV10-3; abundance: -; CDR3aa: CAIMASGRHYGYTF; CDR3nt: TGTGCCATCATGGCGAGCGGCAGGCACTATGGCTACACCTTC
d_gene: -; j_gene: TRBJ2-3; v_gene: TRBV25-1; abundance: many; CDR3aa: CASSDLGTDTQYF; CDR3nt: TGTGCCAGCAGTGATTTGGGCACAGATACGCAGTATTTT
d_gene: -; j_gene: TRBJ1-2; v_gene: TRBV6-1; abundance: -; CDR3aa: CASTSGVYGYTF; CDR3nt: TGTGCCAGCACCTCGGGGGTCTACGGCTACACCTTC
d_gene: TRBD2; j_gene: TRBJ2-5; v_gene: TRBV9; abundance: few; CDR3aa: CASSVDPSGAAKETQYF; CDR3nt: TGTGCCAGCAGCGTAGATCCTAGCGGGGCCGCCAAAGAGACCCAGTACTTC
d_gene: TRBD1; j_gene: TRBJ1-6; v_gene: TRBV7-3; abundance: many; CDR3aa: CASGPGQGGGPLHF; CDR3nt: TGTGCCAGCGGACCGGGACAGGGAGGTGGACCCCTCCACTTT
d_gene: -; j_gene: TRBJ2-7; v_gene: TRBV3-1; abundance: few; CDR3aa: CASSLWTESYEQYF; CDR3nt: TGTGCCAGCAGCCTCTGGACTGAGTCCTACGAGCAGTACTTC
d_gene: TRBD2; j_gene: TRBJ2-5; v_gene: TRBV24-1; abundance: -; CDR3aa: CATSEAAGAETQYF; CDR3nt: TGTGCCACCAGTGAGGCAGCGGGAGCAGAGACCCAGTACTTC
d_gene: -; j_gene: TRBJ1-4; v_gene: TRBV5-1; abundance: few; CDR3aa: CASSFGPSEKLFF; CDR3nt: TGCGCCAGCAGCTTTGGACCCTCTGAAAAACTGTTTTTT
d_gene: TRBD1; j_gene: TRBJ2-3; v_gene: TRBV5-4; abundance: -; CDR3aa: CASSFTGQGVPTQYF; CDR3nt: TGTGCCAGCAGCTTTACGGGACAGGGGGTCCCTACGCAGTATTTT
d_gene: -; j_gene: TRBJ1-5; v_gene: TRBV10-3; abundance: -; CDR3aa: CANTTGGNNQPQHF; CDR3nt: TGTGCCAACACGACAGGCGGAAACAATCAGCCCCAGCATTTT
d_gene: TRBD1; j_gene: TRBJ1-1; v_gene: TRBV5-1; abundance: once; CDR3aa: CASSEQGAMNTEAFF; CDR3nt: TGCGCCAGCAGCGAACAGGGGGCGATGAACACTGAAGCTTTCTTT
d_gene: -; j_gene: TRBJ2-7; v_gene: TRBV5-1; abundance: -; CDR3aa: CASSLGGAWYEQYF; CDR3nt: TGCGCCAGCAGCTTGGGGGGGGCTTGGTACGAGCAGTACTTC
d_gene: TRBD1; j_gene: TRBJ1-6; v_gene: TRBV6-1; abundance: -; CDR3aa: CASRVTGAETPLHF; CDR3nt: TGTGCCAGCAGAGTTACAGGGGCAGAAACACCCCTCCACTTT
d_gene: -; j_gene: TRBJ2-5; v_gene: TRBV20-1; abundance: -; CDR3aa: CSASGDGGETQYF; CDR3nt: TGCAGTGCTAGTGGGGATGGCGGCGAGACCCAGTACTTC
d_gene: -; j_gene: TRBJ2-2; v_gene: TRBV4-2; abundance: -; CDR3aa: CASSQDRFFPVDSTGELFF; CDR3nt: TGTGCCAGCAGCCAAGATCGGTTTTTTCCTGTTGATAGCACCGGGGAGCTGTTTTTT
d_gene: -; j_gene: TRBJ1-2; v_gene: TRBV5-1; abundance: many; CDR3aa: CASSLAGSPNYGYTF; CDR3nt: TGCGCCAGCAGCTTGGCGGGGAGTCCTAACTATGGCTACACCTTC
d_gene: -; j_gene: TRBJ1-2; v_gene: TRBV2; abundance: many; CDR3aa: CASSSNWDLSYGYTF; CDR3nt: TGTGCCAGCAGCTCAAACTGGGATCTATCCTATGGCTACACCTTC
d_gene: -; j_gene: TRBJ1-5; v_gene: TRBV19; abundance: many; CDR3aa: CASSIDLLGGNQPQHF; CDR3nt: TGTGCCAGTAGTATAGATCTCCTGGGCGGAAATCAGCCCCAGCATTTT
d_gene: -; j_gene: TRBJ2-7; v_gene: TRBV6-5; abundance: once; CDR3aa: CASSYGLNNEQYF; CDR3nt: TGTGCCAGCAGTTACGGCCTGAACAATGAGCAGTACTTC
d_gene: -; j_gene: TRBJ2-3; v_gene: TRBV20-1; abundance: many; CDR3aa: CSARDPRTDTQYF; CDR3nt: TGCAGTGCTAGAGATCCCCGCACAGATACGCAGTATTTT
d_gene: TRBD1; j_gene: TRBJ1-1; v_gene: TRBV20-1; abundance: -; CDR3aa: CSAGQGNTEAFF; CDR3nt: TGCAGTGCAGGACAGGGGAACACTGAAGCTTTCTTT
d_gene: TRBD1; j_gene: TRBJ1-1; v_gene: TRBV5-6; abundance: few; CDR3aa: CASSARRLRDRATEAFF; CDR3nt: TGTGCCAGCAGCGCCCGACGTCTCCGGGACAGGGCAACTGAAGCTTTCTTT
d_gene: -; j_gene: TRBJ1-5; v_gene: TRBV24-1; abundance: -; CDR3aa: CATSDGDAHSNQPQHF; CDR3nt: TGTGCCACCAGTGATGGCGACGCACATAGCAATCAGCCCCAGCATTTT
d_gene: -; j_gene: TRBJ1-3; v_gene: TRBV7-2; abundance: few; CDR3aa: CASSLEVSDTIYF; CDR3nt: TGTGCCAGCAGCCTGGAAGTCTCGGACACCATATATTTT
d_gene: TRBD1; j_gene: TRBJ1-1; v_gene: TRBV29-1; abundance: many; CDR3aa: CSVLTGGEAFF; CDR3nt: TGCAGCGTTCTTACAGGGGGCGAAGCTTTCTTT
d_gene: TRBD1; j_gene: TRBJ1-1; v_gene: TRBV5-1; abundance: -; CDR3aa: CASRHREGQGNTEAFF; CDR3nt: TGCGCCAGCAGACATCGGGAGGGACAGGGGAACACTGAAGCTTTCTTT
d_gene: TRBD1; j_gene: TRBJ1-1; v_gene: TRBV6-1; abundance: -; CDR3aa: CASSTTGAEAFF; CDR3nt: TGTGCCAGCAGCACGACAGGGGCCGAAGCTTTCTTT
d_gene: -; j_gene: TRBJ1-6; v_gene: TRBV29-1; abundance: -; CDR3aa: CSSLREVGNNSPLHF; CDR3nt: TGCAGCAGTTTGCGGGAGGTGGGGAATAATTCACCCCTCCACTTT
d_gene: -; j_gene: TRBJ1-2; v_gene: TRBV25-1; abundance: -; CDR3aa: CASTLVSYDDYGYTF; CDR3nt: TGTGCCAGCACACTAGTGTCTTATGATGACTATGGCTACACCTTC
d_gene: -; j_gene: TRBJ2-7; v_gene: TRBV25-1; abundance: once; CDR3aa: CASSFPSGPRPYEQYF; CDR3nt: TGTGCCAGCAGTTTCCCATCGGGACCTAGACCCTACGAGCAGTACTTC
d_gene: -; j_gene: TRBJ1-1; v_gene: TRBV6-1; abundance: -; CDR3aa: CASRPIQGLGDTEAFF; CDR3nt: TGTGCCAGCAGACCTATACAGGGCTTGGGGGACACTGAAGCTTTCTTT
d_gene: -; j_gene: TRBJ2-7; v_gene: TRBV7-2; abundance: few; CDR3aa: CASSLYGTDVYEQYF; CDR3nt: TGTGCCAGCAGCTTATATGGGACCGATGTTTACGAGCAGTACTTC